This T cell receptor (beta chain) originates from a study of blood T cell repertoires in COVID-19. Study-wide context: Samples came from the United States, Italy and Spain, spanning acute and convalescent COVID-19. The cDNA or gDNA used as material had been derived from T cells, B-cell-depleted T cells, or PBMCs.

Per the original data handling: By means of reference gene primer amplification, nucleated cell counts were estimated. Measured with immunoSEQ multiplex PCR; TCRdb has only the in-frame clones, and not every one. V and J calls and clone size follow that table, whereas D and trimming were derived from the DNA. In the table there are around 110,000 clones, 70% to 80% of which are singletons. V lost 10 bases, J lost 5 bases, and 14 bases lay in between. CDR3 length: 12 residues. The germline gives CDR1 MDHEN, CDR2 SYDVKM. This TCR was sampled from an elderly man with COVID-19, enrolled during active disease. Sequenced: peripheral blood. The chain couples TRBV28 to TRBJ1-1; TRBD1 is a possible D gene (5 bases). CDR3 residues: CAIRGRWTEAFF. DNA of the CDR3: TGTGCCATAAGGGGTAGATGGACTGAAGCTTTCTTT.